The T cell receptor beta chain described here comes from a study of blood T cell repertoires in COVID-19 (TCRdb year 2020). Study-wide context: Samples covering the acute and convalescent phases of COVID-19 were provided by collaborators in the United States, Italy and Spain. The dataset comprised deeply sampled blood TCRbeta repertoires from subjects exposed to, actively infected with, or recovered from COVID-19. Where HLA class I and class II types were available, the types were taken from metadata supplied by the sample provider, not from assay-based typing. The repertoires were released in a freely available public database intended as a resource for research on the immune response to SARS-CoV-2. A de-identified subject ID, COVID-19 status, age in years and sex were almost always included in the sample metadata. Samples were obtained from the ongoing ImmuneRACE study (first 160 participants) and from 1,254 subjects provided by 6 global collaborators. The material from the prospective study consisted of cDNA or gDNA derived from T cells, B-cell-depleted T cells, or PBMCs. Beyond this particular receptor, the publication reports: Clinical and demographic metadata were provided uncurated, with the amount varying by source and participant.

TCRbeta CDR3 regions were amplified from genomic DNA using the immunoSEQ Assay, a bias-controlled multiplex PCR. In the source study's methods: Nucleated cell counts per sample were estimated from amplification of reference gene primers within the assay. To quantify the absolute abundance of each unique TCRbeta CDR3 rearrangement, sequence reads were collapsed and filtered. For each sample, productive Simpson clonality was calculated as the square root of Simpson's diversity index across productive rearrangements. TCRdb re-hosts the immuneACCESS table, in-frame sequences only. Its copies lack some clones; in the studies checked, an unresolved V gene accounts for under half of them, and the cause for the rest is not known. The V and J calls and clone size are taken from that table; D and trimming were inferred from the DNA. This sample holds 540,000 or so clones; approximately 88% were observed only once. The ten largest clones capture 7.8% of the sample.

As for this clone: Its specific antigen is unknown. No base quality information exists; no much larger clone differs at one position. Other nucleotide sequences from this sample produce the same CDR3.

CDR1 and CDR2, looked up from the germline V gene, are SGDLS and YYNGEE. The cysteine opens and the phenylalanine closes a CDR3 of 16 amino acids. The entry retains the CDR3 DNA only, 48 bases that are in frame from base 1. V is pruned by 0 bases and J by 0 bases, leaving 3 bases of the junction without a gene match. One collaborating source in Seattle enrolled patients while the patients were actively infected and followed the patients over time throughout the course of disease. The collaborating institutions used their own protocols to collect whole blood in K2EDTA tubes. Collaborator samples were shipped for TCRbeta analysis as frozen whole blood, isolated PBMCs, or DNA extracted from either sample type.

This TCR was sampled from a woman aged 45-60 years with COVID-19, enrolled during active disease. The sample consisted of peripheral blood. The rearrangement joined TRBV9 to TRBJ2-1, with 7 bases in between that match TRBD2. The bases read TGTGCCAGCAGCGTAGTCGGCGGGAGCTCCTACAATGAGCAGTTCTTC. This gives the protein CASSVVGGSSYNEQFF.